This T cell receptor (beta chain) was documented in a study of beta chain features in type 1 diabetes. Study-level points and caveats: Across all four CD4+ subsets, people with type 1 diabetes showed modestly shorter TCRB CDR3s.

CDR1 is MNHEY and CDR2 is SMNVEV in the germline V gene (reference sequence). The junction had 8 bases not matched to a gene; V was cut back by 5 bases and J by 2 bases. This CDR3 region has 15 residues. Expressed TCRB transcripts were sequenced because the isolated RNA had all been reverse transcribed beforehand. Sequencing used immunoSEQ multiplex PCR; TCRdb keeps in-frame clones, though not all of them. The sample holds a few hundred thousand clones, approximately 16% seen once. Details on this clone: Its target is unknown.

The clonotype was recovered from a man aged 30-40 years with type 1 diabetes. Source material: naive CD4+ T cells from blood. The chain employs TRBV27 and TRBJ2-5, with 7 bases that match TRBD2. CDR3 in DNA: TGTGCCAGCAGTGCACTAATAGCGGGTCAAGAGACCCAGTACTTC. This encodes CASSALIAGQETQYF.